This TCR beta chain was captured in a study of blood T cells in healthy people across ages (dated by TCRdb to about 2015). At the level of the whole study: In model experiments, roughly one uniquely barcoded TCR beta cDNA molecule per two T cells was captured by template switching. The study analyzed two additional independent replicas of 1 million unique cDNA reads from the same blood draw for two donors, one aged 18 to 29 and one aged 80 or older. To track age-related changes in TCR beta repertoire diversity, the study relied on deep sequencing normalized with unique cDNA molecular identifiers. The donors were divided into four age groups: young (average approximately 15 years), middle-aged (over 35), aged (around 59) and long-lived (approximately 74). Study-wide findings and limitations: Observed TCR beta diversity per million T cells fell roughly linearly with age, and a significant reduction was already apparent by age around 40. The percentage of naive T cells measured by flow cytometry correlated strongly with observed TCR beta diversity. Estimates of total diversity based on one million sequenced T cells were considered lower bounds and underestimates. The long-lived group showed more naive CD4+ T cells, fewer expanded clones and increased TCR diversity than the aged group, suggesting age selection. Bulk unsorted PBMC profiling prevented conclusive comparison of naive and antigen-experienced compartments. Because the CMV infection status of the donors was unknown, age-related changes in expanded clonotypes may potentially have been confounded.

On this clonotype: It has no known antigen specificity. No quality values exist for individual bases; no much larger clone is one base distant.

A distance of 13 bases separates the germline ends of V and J, which lose 4 bases and 3 bases respectively. The germline V gene yields LGHNA for CDR1 and YSLEER for CDR2. From its cysteine to its phenylalanine, the CDR3 spans 14 amino acids. The DNA shown is the 42-base CDR3, in frame from base 1. Library creation used 5' RACE. Data came from an Illumina HiSeq 2500. The second PCR ran for about 6 to 11 cycles and used a J-beta primer mix along with a sample-barcoded 5' primer. A template-switch 5' adaptor carrying 12 random nucleotides introduced a unique molecular identifier onto each TCR beta cDNA molecule. Each sample yielded at least 2.5 million CDR3-containing paired-end reads. First-strand cDNA was synthesized from all RNA with the Mint cDNA synthesis kit, primed by a TRBC-specific oligonucleotide. After uracil-DNA glycosylase treatment, a first 18-cycle PCR used universal primers M1SS and BC2_uni_R on all cDNA. As for the authors' bioinformatics: For normalization, 1 million high-quality reads were randomly selected from each sample, with every read carrying a distinct molecular identifier. Instead of being binned into consensus sequences, reads that shared molecular identifiers were thrown out. CDR3 identification, clonotype clustering and error correction used MiTCR with a Q25 quality threshold and the strictest error-elimination algorithm. A nonparametric unseen species model using Euler transformation provided a lower-bound estimate of total TCR beta diversity. The public reads were run again by TCRdb, first through fastp at Q25 and then through MiXCR, and only productive beta chains were kept. Identical CDR3 protein sequences are pooled into one entry, listed with their most common genes and DNA. It is TCRdb's table, rather than the study itself, that gives the V and J calls and clone size. This sample has around 520,000 distinct CDR3 sequences in its table, and over 25% of those were observed once. 3% to 4% of the sample lies in the top ten.

Donors were about 36 systemically healthy Caucasian individuals from Russia aged about 6 to 100 years. Approximately 9.3 milliliters of peripheral blood were collected from each donor into EDTA-treated Vacutainer tubes. Ficoll-Paque density-gradient centrifugation was used to isolate PBMCs, with at least 7 million obtained per sample. Total RNA was extracted from PBMCs with Trizol reagent, with at least 6 micrograms obtained per sample. Naive CD45RAhigh/CD27high T cell percentages were measured by flow cytometry on a PBMC aliquot from every donor. These data also formed part of another study, on T cells of mothers and their children. Per that second paper: The donors were nine systemically healthy Caucasian individuals, made up of three mothers and their six children. cDNA synthesis consumed the entire amount of extracted RNA, loaded at roughly 1.5 ug RNA in each 15 ul reaction. In the second PCR, the M1S primer added sample barcodes and 2-4 random nucleotides. Over 8.5 million TCR beta CDR3 reads came from each mother, compared with around 3 million reads from each child. Thymic selection similarly shapes TCR recombination output in related and unrelated pairs, with minor effect from inherited differences. Related mother-child pairs always showed normalized repertoire overlap that was slightly higher than in unrelated mother-child pairs, though the difference was never significant. No persistent microchimeric T cell clones were found, with a detection sensitivity of roughly 92 clones per million clonotypes. In the study, deep NGS was used to compare the TCR beta repertoires of mothers and children, and features distinguishing related mother-child pairs from unrelated individuals were sought. The mean age was approximately 41 +/- 4 years for the mothers and approximately 11 +/- 4 years for the children. Libraries were sequenced on Illumina HiSeq 2000 with 100+100 nt paired-end reads after adapter ligation with NEBNext reagents. Mother and child libraries were prepared a month apart and sequenced in separate runs to prevent cross-contamination. Between 500,000 and 2,000,000 distinct TCR beta clonotypes were identified per donor. Naive TCR beta clonotypes were estimated from low-frequency clonotypes matched to each donor's FACS-determined naive share, without sorting.

The TCR was taken from a boy aged 2 to 10 in good health. The sequencing input was blood. The chain uses TRBV4-3 and TRBJ2-7, with TRBD1 perhaps the D gene, on 6 matching bases. This receptor carries the CDR3 CASSRAAGDYEQYF. In nucleotides, the sequence is TGCGCCAGCAGCCGTGCGGCAGGGGACTACGAGCAGTACTTC.